These 6 T cell receptor beta chains originate from one sample sequenced in a study of blood T cell repertoires in COVID-19. TCRdb keeps only in-frame clones here, not all; method: immunoSEQ multiplex PCR. This sample yields hundreds of thousands of clones, of which about 80% are seen a single time; approximately 4.5% belongs to the top ten. The sample comprised PBMCs or T cells enriched from blood (not recorded which). These receptors all stem from a man under 40 with acute COVID-19.

This chain links TRBV11-3 with TRBJ2-1; perhaps TRBD2 as D (6 bases). CDR3 length: 15 residues. Germline-derived CDR1 and CDR2 are SGHNT and YENEEA. Trimming removed 7 bases at V and 7 bases at J, with 20 bases between. The CDR3 nucleotides are TGTGCCAGCACCGTCAGCCGGGGGAGCGGGAATGAGCAGTTCTTC. It codes for CASTVSRGSGNEQFF.

The CDR3 protein is CASSPSTDTQYF. The CDR3 region has the DNA TGTGCCAGCAGTCCGAGCACAGATACGCAGTATTTT. This sequence joins TRBV27 and TRBJ2-3; D remains ambiguous. Trimming cost V 5 bases and J 0 bases, with 3 bases left between them. Per germline, CDR1 MNHEY and CDR2 SMNVEV (reference sequence). There are 12 residues in the CDR3.

The J gene is TRBJ2-6, the V gene TRBV7-9; D is ambiguous. This CDR3 region has 15 residues. Trimming removed 5 bases at V and 0 bases at J, with 8 bases between. Germline CDR1 is SEHNR and CDR2 is FQNEAQ (reference sequence). The CDR3 DNA reads as TGTGCCAGCAGCCACGCTAACTCTGGGGCCAACGTCCTGACTTTC. The encoded protein is CASSHANSGANVLTF.

A single count supports this clone. The V and J genes are TRBV6-5 and TRBJ1-4; 7 bases match TRBD1. Germline CDR1 and CDR2: MNHEY and SVGAGI. The CDR3 covers 15 residues. V shed 4 bases and J 8 bases; nucleotides not matched to a gene: 10. CDR3 residues: CASSLVYRGGEKLFF. CDR3 bases: TGTGCCAGCAGTTTGGTATACAGGGGAGGCGAAAAACTGTTTTTT.

The chain links TRBV9 to TRBJ1-3, with 9 nucleotides matching TRBD1. V gave up 3 bases and J gave up 4 bases; unmatched junction bases: 11. The CDR3 covers 17 residues. Germline CDR1 is SGDLS and CDR2 is YYNGEE. CDR3 amino acids: CASSGRTRDRVGNTIYF. CDR3 sequence (DNA): TGTGCCAGCAGCGGCCGGACACGGGACAGGGTCGGAAACACCATATATTTT.

A single count supports this clone. This chain links TRBV24-1 with TRBJ2-2, with 12 bases identical to TRBD2. This CDR3 comprises 18 residues. CDR1 is KGHDR and CDR2 is SFDVKD in the germline V gene. Trimming took 5 bases from V and 5 from J; bases not matched to a gene: 11. CDR3 nucleotides: TGTGCCACCAGTGTTGGACTAGCGGGAAGAGGAGAGACCGGGGAGCTGTTTTTT. The encoded protein is CATSVGLAGRGETGELFF.